This T cell receptor beta chain was identified during a study of cytomegalovirus exposure and HLA in healthy donors. About the research overall: When 398 donors were genotyped, 80% to 90% of them were found to fall in the Caucasian-associated ancestry cluster. Whole-study findings and limits: A missense DCLRE1C variant was associated with V- and J-gene trimming of TCR beta chains in a later analysis, and an independent cohort replicated the association.

The germline CDR1 and CDR2 sequences are MGHRA and YSYEKL. The CDR3 is 13 residues long. Trimming shortened V by 1 base and J by 4 bases, and 5 bases separated the two germline ends. This clone was counted a few times. What it binds is not known. PCR was performed using 60 Vbeta and 13 Jbeta primers. The protocol was immunoSEQ multiplex PCR, while the TCRdb copy is restricted to in-frame clones and leaves out a portion. The table lists about 120,000 clones, 75% of them singletons. This TCR came from a woman between 18 and 29 years old in good health and CMV-seronegative. The rearrangement joins TRBV4-1 to TRBJ2-1; D gene uncertain. The sequencing input was PBMCs. The CDR3 nucleotides are TGCGCCAGCAGCCAAGTCACTTACAATGAGCAGTTCTTC. Translated: CASSQVTYNEQFF.